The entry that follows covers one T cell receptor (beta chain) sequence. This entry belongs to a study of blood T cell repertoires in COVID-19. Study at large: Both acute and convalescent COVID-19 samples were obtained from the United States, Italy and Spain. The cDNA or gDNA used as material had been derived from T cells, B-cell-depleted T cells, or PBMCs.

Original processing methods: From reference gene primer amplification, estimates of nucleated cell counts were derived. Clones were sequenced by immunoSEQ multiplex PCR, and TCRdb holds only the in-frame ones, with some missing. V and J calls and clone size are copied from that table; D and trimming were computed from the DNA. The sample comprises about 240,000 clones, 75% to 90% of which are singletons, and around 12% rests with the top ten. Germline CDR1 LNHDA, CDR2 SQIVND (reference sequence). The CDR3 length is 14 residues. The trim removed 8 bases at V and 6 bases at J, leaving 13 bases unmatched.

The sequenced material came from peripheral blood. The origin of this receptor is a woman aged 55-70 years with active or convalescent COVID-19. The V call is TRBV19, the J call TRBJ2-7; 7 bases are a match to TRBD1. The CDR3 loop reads CASSKGLAGGEQYF. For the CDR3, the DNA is TGTGCCAGTTCAAAGGGGCTAGCAGGGGGCGAGCAGTACTTC.